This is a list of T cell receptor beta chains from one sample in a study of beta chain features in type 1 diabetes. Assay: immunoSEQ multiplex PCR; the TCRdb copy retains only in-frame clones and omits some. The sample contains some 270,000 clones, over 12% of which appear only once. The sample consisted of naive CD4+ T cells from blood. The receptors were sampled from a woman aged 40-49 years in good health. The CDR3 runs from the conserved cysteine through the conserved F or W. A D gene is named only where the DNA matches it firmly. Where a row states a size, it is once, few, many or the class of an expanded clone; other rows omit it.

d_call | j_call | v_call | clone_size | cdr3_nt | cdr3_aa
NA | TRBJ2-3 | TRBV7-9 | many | TGTGCCAGCAGCTTCGGGGGGCCGACAGATACGCAGTATTTT | CASSFGGPTDTQYF
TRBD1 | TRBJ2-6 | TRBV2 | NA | TGTGCCAGCAGCGGGACAGGGTCCTCTGGGGCCAACGTCCTGACTTTC | CASSGTGSSGANVLTF
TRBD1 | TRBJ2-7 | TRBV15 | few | TGTGCCACCAGCAGTAGGACCAGGGGGACCTACGAGCAGTACTTC | CATSSRTRGTYEQYF
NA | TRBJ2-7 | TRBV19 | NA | TGTGCCAGTAGTATATCGGTTCGGGGGATCCACGAGCAGTACTTC | CASSISVRGIHEQYF
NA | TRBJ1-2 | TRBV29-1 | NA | TGCAGCGCCGCGTCGGGGATGTGGGGCTACACCTTC | CSAASGMWGYTF
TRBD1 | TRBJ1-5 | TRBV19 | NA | TGTGCCAGTAGTATATCCGGGACAGGGAATCAGCCCCAGCATTTT | CASSISGTGNQPQHF
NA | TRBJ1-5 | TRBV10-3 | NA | TGTGCCATCACCCAGGCCCAGGATCAGCCCCAGCATTTT | CAITQAQDQPQHF
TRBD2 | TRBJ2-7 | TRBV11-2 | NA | TGTGCCAGCAGCTTAGATACGGGAGGGTTCTACGAGCAGTACTTC | CASSLDTGGFYEQYF
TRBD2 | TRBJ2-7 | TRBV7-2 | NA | TGTGCCAGCAGCAAAGCGGGGGGGCCAGGGGAGCAGTACTTC | CASSKAGGPGEQYF
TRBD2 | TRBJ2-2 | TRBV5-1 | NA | TGCGCCAGCAGCTTGGCCGAGCGGGGGAACACCGGGGAGCTGTTTTTT | CASSLAERGNTGELFF
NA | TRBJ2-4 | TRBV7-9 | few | TGTGCCAGCAGCTTAGATGTGGGGGGACAGTACTTC | CASSLDVGGQYF
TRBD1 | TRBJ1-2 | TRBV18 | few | TGTGCCAGCTCACCGTCGACAGGGTGGACAGGGGATGGCTACACCTTC | CASSPSTGWTGDGYTF
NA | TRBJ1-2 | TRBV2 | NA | TGTGCCAGCAGTGACAGACTTTATGGCTACACCTTC | CASSDRLYGYTF
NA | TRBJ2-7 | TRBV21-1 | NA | TGTGCCAGCAGCGAACCGGGACAGGCCTCCTACGAGCAGTACTTC | CASSEPGQASYEQYF
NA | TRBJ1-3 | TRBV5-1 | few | TGCGCCAGCAGCTTGCCAGGCCCTGGAAACACCATATATTTT | CASSLPGPGNTIYF
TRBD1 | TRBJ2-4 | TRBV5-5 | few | TGTGCCAGCAGCGAGACAGGGACCTGGGCCAAAAACATTCAGTACTTC | CASSETGTWAKNIQYF
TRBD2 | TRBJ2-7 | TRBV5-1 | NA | TGCGCCAGCAGCTTGTCTCCCGGGACTAGCGGGGGGAACTACGAGCAGTACTTC | CASSLSPGTSGGNYEQYF
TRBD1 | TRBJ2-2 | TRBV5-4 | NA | TGTGCCAGCAGCCGGGACAGGGGGGATACCGGGGAGCTGTTTTTT | CASSRDRGDTGELFF
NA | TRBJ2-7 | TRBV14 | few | TGTGCCAGCAGCCAAGACTTCGTGGGGCCCTACGAGCAGTACTTC | CASSQDFVGPYEQYF
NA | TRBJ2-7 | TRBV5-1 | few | TGCGCCAGCAGCCTCAGTCGCTCCTACGAGCAGTACTTC | CASSLSRSYEQYF
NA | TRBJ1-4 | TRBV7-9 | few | TGTGCCAGCAGCTTAGCCGGGGGGGCGCCTGAAAAACTGTTTTTT | CASSLAGGAPEKLFF
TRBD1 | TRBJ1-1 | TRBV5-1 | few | TGCGCCAGCAGCCAAGCGACAGGGTTGGGGTTGAACACTGAAGCTTTCTTT | CASSQATGLGLNTEAFF
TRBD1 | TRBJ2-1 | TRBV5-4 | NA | TGTGCCAGCAGCGGGACAGGCGCCTCCTACAATGAGCAGTTCTTC | CASSGTGASYNEQFF
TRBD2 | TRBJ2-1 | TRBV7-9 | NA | TGTGCCAGCAGCTTACCAGGGAGGGAAGGGAATGAGCAGTTCTTC | CASSLPGREGNEQFF
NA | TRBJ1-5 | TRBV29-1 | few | TGCAGCCCGAACGCTGGGCCTGACAGGAAAAGCAATCAGCCCCAGCATTTT | CSPNAGPDRKSNQPQHF